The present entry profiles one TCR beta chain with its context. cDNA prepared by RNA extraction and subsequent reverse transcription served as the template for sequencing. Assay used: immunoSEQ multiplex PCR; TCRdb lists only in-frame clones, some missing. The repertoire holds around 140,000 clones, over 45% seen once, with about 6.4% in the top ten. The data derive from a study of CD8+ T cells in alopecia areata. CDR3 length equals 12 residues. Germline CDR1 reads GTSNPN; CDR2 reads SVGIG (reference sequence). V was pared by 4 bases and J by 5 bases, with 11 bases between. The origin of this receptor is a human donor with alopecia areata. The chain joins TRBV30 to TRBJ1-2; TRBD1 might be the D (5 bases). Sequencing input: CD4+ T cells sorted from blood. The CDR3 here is CAWTGTLYGYTF. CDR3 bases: TGTGCCTGGACAGGGACGCTATATGGCTACACCTTC. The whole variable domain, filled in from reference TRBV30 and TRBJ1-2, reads SQTIHQWPATLVQPVGSPLSLECTVEGTSNPNLYWYRQAAGRGLQLLFYSVGIGQISSEVPQNLSASRPQDRQFILSSKKLLLSDSGFYLCAWTGTLYGYTFGSGTRLTVV.